This passage covers 17 T cell receptor beta chains from one sample sequenced in a study of control samples from healthy donors and cancer patients. Sequencing was performed with immunoSEQ multiplex PCR; in TCRdb, only in-frame clones are kept and a portion is missing. Of just over 15,000 clones detected, about 90% appear once; the ten largest clones hold around 10%. Sequenced: PBMCs. The receptors were gathered from a woman between 70 and 85 years old with colorectal cancer.

The chain links TRBV5-6 to TRBJ1-1; D ambiguous. The CDR3 spans 14 residues. Germline V gives CDR1 SGHDT, CDR2 YYEEEE. V lost 2 bases and J 1 base, leaving 9 bases between the germline ends. The chain's CDR3 is CASSFGWGNTEAFF. CDR3 nucleotides: TGTGCCAGCAGCTTTGGCTGGGGGAACACTGAAGCTTTCTTT.

The chain recombines TRBV11-2 with TRBJ2-1; tentative D call: TRBD2 (5 bases). Germline V gene lookup returns CDR1 SGHAT and CDR2 FQNNGV. CDR3 length: 16 residues. Trimming left V 5 bases short and J 5 bases short, with 19 bases between. CDR3 sequence reads: CASSPLPGRRNNEQFF. The CDR3 DNA is TGTGCCAGCAGCCCTCTGCCGGGAAGACGCAACAATGAGCAGTTCTTC.

The chain uses TRBV9 and TRBJ1-1; D is possibly TRBD1 (5 bases). The CDR3 covers 15 residues. The germline V gene encodes CDR1 SGDLS and CDR2 YYNGEE. Deletions cut 3 bases from V and 5 bases from J, with 17 bases between. CDR3 region: CASSAPAGLGTEAFF. In DNA, the CDR3 is TGTGCCAGCAGCGCTCCGGCGGGACTTGGGACTGAAGCTTTCTTT.

The genes are TRBV3-1 (or the pseudogene TRBV3-2) and TRBJ2-5; a possible D gene is TRBD1 (5 bases). The ends were cut back, 0 bases at V and 3 bases at J, with 11 bases in the middle. Per the germline V gene, CDR1 is LGHDT and CDR2 is YNNKEL (reference sequence). The CDR3 runs to 15 residues. CDR3: CASSQEVRAEETQYF. The CDR3 DNA follows: TGTGCCAGCAGCCAAGAGGTCAGGGCGGAAGAGACCCAGTACTTC.

The chain combines TRBV4-3 with TRBJ2-7; D possibly corresponds to TRBD2 (5 bases). Trimming took off 0 bases at V and 4 bases at J, with 13 bases between the two ends. The CDR3 covers 15 residues. The germline CDR1 and CDR2 sequences are LGHNA and YSLEER. The CDR3 DNA reads as TGCGCCAGCAGCCAAGATCGGGGTGGAGGTTACGAGCAGTACTTC. Its protein product is CASSQDRGGGYEQYF.

The chain recombines TRBV6-5 with TRBJ2-3; D not resolved. The CDR3 is 15 amino acids. Trimming removed 7 bases from V and 0 bases from J, with 14 bases in between. Germline CDR1 MNHEY, CDR2 SVGAGI. The CDR3: CASKGIGDSTDTQYF. The DNA for the CDR3 is TGTGCCAGCAAGGGAATAGGAGATAGCACAGATACGCAGTATTTT.

This clone has a single count. This chain uses TRBV11-3 with TRBJ2-5; perhaps TRBD2 as D (6 bases). CDR1 SGHNT and CDR2 YENEEA come from the germline V gene. V dropped 8 bases and J dropped 3 bases, with 16 bases sitting between them. The CDR3 loop spans 14 amino acids. The CDR3 reads CASEDRLVKETQYF. In DNA form, the CDR3 reads TGTGCCAGCGAAGACCGACTAGTAAAAGAGACCCAGTACTTC.

This sequence joins TRBV4-1 and TRBJ1-2, with unresolved D. The CDR3 runs to 13 residues. V shed 0 bases and J shed 8 bases, with 10 bases lying between them. The germline V gene has CDR1 MGHRA and CDR2 YSYEKL. CDR3 loop: CASSQDRAGGYTF. The CDR3 DNA reads TGCGCCAGCAGCCAAGATAGGGCCGGGGGCTACACCTTC.

The table lists this clone with a count of one. V and J are TRBV5-5 and TRBJ1-2, with a weak D call TRBD1 (5 bases). This CDR3 comprises 13 residues. Germline CDR1 reads SGHKS; CDR2 reads YYEKEE (reference sequence). Trimming took 3 bases from V and 6 from J, leaving 12 bases between them. CDR3 region: CASSSTGGNGYTF. DNA for the CDR3: TGTGCCAGCAGCTCCACTGGGGGGAATGGCTACACCTTC. Drawing the rest from reference TRBV5-5 and TRBJ1-2, the complete variable domain is DAGVTQSPTHLIKTRGQQVTLRCSPISGHKSVSWYQQVLGQGPQFIFQYYEKEERGRGNFPDRFSARQFPNYSSELNVNALLLGDSALYLCASSSTGGNGYTFGSGTRLTVV.

CDR3 in amino acids: CASSVLGGRVGTDTQYF. The CDR3 DNA is TGTGCCAGTAGTGTCTTGGGCGGGCGGGTTGGCACAGATACGCAGTATTTT. The chain combines TRBV19 with TRBJ2-3, with TRBD2 as a possible D gene (5 bases). V was cut by 5 bases and J by 1 base, with 19 bases left in between. The CDR3 consists of 17 residues. CDR1 and CDR2 from the germline V gene are LNHDA and SQIVND (reference sequence).

The table lists this clone with a few counts. The chain employs TRBV6-6 and TRBJ2-7; 9 bases agree with TRBD1. Trimming at V came to 10 bases and at J to 2 bases, leaving 6 bases not matched to a gene. This CDR3 is built from 13 residues. Germline lookup yields CDR1 MNHNY and CDR2 SVGAGI (reference sequence). The CDR3 region is CATSRDRAYEQYF. The CDR3 coding sequence is TGTGCCACCAGCCGGGACAGGGCCTACGAGCAGTACTTC.

This clone was seen a single time. This chain links TRBV20-1 with TRBJ2-7; D is perhaps TRBD2 (5 bases). Per the germline V gene, CDR1 is DFQATT and CDR2 is SNEGSKA (reference sequence). V lost 4 bases, J lost 5 bases, and 9 bases lay in between. The CDR3 covers 11 residues. The CDR3 region is CSAMLAHEQYF. CDR3 nucleotide sequence: TGCAGTGCTATGCTAGCCCACGAGCAGTACTTC.

This clone was recorded once. This chain joins TRBV6-5 and TRBJ2-3; a weak D match, TRBD2 (5 bases). Germline values: CDR1 MNHEY, CDR2 SVGAGI. The length of the CDR3 is 16 residues. Trimming took 0 bases from V and 2 from J, leaving 12 bases between them. Here the CDR3 reads CASSYSFRGLTDTQYF. CDR3 bases: TGTGCCAGCAGTTACTCGTTCCGTGGACTCACAGATACGCAGTATTTT.

The chain has TRBV2 and TRBJ2-3; D remains unclear. CDR3 size: 14 residues. Germline V gene data show CDR1 as SNHLY and CDR2 as FYNNEI. With 7 bases removed from V and 3 bases from J, the gap between germline ends came to 14 bases. The CDR3 sequence: CASKGGQTTDTQYF. In nucleotides, the CDR3 is TGTGCCAGCAAGGGTGGGCAGACTACAGATACGCAGTATTTT. The full variable domain, completed using reference TRBV2 and TRBJ2-3, is EPEVTQTPSHQVTQMGQEVILRCVPISNHLYFYWYRQILGQKVEFLVSFYNNEISEKSEIFDDQFSVERPDGSNFTLKIRSTKLEDSAMYFCASKGGQTTDTQYFGPGTRLTVL.

The chain carries TRBV6-2 or TRBV6-3 and TRBJ2-5, with D uncertain. The germline V gene encodes CDR1 MNHEY and CDR2 SVGEGT. V was cut by 2 bases and J by 0 bases, with 7 bases left in between. The CDR3 runs 14 residues. The DNA of the CDR3 is TGTGCCAGCAGTTACATTAACCACCAAGAGACCCAGTACTTC. It translates to CASSYINHQETQYF.

The J gene is TRBJ2-2, the V gene TRBV5-4, with D perhaps matching TRBD1 (6 bases). The V gene lost 2 bases and the J gene lost 6 bases, with 14 bases spanning the gap. This CDR3 region has 15 residues. From germline, CDR1 is SGHNT and CDR2 YYREEE (reference sequence). The CDR3 loop is CASSFRQATAGELFF. In nucleotides, the CDR3 is TGTGCCAGCAGCTTCAGACAGGCGACGGCCGGGGAGCTGTTTTTT.

CDR3 residues: CASSLGHLYYNEQFF. In DNA, the CDR3 is TGTGCCAGCAGTTTGGGACACCTTTATTACAATGAGCAGTTCTTC. The rearrangement uses TRBV27 and TRBJ2-1; the D gene is possibly TRBD1 (6 bases). V was clipped by 3 bases and J by 4 bases, with 13 bases between them. Germline V gene sequence: CDR1 MNHEY, CDR2 SMNVEV (reference sequence). This CDR3 is 15 amino acids long.